This T cell receptor beta chain was found in a study of blood T cell repertoires in COVID-19. What the recovered Cohort 3 donors had was two negative PCRs, clearance, or symptom resolution. The CDR3 loop spans 15 amino acids. V was shortened by 0 bases and J by 0 bases, with 9 bases between the two germline ends. The germline gives CDR1 SGDLS, CDR2 YYNGEE. Sequencing was performed with immunoSEQ multiplex PCR; in TCRdb, only in-frame clones are kept and a portion is missing. The data hold about 380,000 clones, with approximately 89% observed a single time. This receptor was taken from a man aged 25-45 years who had recovered from COVID-19. V gene TRBV9 combines with J gene TRBJ1-1, with D possibly matching TRBD1 (5 bases). The sequenced sample was PBMCs or T cells enriched from blood (not recorded which). The CDR3 sequence is CASSVDPGLNTEAFF. Written as DNA, the CDR3 is TGTGCCAGCAGCGTAGATCCAGGGCTGAACACTGAAGCTTTCTTT.